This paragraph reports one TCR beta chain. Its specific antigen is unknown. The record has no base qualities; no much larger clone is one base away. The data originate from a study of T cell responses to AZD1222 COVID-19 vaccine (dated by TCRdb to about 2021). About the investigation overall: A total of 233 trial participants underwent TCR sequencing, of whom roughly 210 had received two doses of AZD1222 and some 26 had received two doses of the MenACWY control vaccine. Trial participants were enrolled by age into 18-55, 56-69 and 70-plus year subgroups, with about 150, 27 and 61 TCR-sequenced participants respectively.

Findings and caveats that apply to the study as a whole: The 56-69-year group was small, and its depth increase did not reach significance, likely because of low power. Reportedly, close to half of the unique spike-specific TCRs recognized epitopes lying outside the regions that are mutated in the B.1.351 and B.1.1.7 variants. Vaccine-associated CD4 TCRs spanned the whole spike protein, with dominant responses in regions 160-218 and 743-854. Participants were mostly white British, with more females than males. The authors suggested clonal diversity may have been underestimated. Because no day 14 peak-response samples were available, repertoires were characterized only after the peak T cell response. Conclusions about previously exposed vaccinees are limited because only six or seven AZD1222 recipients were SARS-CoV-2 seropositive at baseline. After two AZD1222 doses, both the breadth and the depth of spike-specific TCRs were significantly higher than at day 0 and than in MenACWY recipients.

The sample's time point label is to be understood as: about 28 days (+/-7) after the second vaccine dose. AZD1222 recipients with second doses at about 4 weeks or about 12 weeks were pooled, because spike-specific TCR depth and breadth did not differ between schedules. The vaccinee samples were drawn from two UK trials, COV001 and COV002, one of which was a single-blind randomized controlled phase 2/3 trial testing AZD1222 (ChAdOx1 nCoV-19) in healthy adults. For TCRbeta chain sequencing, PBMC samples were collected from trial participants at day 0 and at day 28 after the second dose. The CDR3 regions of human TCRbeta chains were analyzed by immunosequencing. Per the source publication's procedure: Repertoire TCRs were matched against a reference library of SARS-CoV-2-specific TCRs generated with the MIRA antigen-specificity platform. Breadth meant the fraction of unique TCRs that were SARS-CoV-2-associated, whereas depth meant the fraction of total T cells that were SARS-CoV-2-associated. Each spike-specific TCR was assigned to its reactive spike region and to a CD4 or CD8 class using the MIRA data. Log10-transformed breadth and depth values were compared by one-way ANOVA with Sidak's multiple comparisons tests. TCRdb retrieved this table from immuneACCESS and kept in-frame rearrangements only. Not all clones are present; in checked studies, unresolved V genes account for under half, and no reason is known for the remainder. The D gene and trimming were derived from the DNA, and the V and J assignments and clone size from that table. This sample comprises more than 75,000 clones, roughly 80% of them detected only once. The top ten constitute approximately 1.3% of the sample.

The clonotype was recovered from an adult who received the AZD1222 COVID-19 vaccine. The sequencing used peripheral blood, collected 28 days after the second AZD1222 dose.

This receptor has the CDR3 CASSPGGHLSGGANVLTF. The DNA reads TGTGCCAGCAGTCCGGGGGGACACTTATCTGGTGGGGCCAACGTCCTGACTTTC. The rearranged chain carries TRBV14 and TRBJ2-6; the D segment could be TRBD2, given 7 matching bases. The germline V gene gives CDR1 as SGHDN and CDR2 as FVKESK. The CDR3 goes from the cysteine to the phenylalanine over 18 residues. Of all the DNA, just the CDR3 is kept, 54 bases in frame from base 1. V is cut by 6 bases and J by 3 bases, and the space between the germline ends is 21 bases.